This T cell receptor (beta chain) is drawn from a study of persistence of HIV-infected CD4 T cells (dated by TCRdb to 2018 to 2020). Regarding the study in general: The median time the participants had spent on suppressive ART was 7 to 9 years. Apart from a couple of participants who underwent leukapheresis at a single time point, peripheral blood samples of up to about 180 mL were collected from participants at multiple time points. CMV- and HIV-1 Gag-responding CD4+ T cells were isolated from ART-treated individuals so that antigen-driven clonal expansion of HIV-1-infected cells could be examined. The clonality of all cells in each sorted population was measured by TCRbeta sequencing, and the clonality of infected cells was measured by proviral sequencing. In the cross-participant TCR cluster analysis, about 8 participants were included for CMV and 6 or 7 participants were included for Gag. The paper as a whole reports these results and caveats: Enrichment of degenerate expanded CDR3beta sequences was found in antigen-responding cells, suggesting convergent selection of CD4+ responses to CMV and Gag. Restriction of bulk TCR analyses to the rare CMV-responding cells that actually carried HIV-1 proviruses was not possible. Only a small number of individuals took part in the study, and the range of antigens tested was limited. TCR oligoclonality correlated with proviral oligoclonality within the same sorted populations. Significantly lower TCRbeta richness was observed in CMV- and Gag-responding cells than in anti-CD3/anti-CD28-responding cells, and higher oligoclonality was observed in CMV-responding cells than in CD3/CD28-stimulated and Gag-responding cells.

The immunoSEQ hsTCRB assay version 4 in survey mode was used to sequence TCRbeta repertoires from genomic DNA. Genomic DNA was diluted to 10 ng/uL, using up to roughly 1 ug per sample for TCRbeta sequencing. The source study handled its data this way. TCRbeta data were analyzed in ImmunoSeq Analyzer 3.0, with diversity computed on productive nucleotide rearrangements. Using the Immunarch R package, lower-bound TCR diversity was estimated with the improved Chao index and clonality was estimated with the Gini coefficient. When different nucleotide rearrangements encoded the same CDR3beta amino acid sequence, each rearrangement was treated as a distinct clonotype. Differential abundance analysis found TCRbeta sequences that were significantly enriched in antigen-responding cells compared with anti-CD3/anti-CD28-activated cells. GLIPH2 clustered TCRs by predicted peptide-MHC specificity, both within individual participants and across merged participant data sets. Held by TCRdb, this immuneACCESS table contains in-frame sequences only and omits some clones. Under half of the omission traces to an unresolved V gene where checked; the cause of the rest is unknown. The V and J calls and clone size are taken from that table; D and trimming were inferred from the DNA. The sample data list about 30,000 clones, and approximately 70% of these were observed just once. Approximately 1.5% of the sample rests with the top ten.

Ends trimmed: V by 5 bases, J by 0 bases; bases unmatched to a gene: 10. Counted from cysteine to phenylalanine, this CDR3 has 17 amino acids. The CDR3 DNA has 51 bases and is translated from base 1. The CDR1 and CDR2 encoded by the germline V gene are MDHEN and SYDVKM. Worth noting for this clone: Its cognate antigen has yet to be identified. Within one base of it there is no much larger clone, and no base qualities were kept.

The meaning of the sample's treatment or condition label: suppressive antiretroviral therapy. A pool of overlapping HIV-1 Gag 15-mer peptides was used at about 0.96 ug per peptide per mL for cell stimulation. Responding CD4+ T cells were sorted on the basis of upregulation of both CD40 ligand and CD69. HIV-1-infected adults in whom suppressive ART had been started during chronic infection were enrolled as participants. Participants had undetectable plasma HIV-1 RNA below 50 copies/mL for at least 4 years. To be included, participants needed a CD4+ T cell count above 400 cells/uL and a positive CMV serology. Before stimulation, PBMCs were isolated using density centrifugation and then depleted of CD8+ T cells. Stimulation of CD8-depleted PBMCs was carried out for roughly 19 hours with anti-CD28/CD49d costimulation, CD40-blocking antibody and enfuvirtide, to prevent new infections. Sorting was done on either a Beckman Coulter MoFlo Legacy or an XDP sorter, and propidium iodide was used to exclude dead cells. For samples with more than one million cells, genomic DNA was extracted with the QIAamp DNA Mini Kit, and for all other samples the Quick-DNA Microprep Kit was used.

The sample was CD4+ T cells sorted from PBMCs after 18-hour stimulation, taken from a patient who received antiretroviral therapy. The cell subset or site label corresponds to: CD40L+CD69+ CD4 T cells responding to HIV-1 Gag peptides. The origin of this receptor is an adult man with HIV who was CMV-seropositive. This receptor chain uses TRBV28 and TRBJ2-1; TRBD2 aligns with 7 central bases. The CDR3 protein: CASSTLGRGISYNEQFF. In nucleotide form, the sequence is TGTGCCAGCAGTACACTGGGGAGGGGTATCTCCTACAATGAGCAGTTCTTC.